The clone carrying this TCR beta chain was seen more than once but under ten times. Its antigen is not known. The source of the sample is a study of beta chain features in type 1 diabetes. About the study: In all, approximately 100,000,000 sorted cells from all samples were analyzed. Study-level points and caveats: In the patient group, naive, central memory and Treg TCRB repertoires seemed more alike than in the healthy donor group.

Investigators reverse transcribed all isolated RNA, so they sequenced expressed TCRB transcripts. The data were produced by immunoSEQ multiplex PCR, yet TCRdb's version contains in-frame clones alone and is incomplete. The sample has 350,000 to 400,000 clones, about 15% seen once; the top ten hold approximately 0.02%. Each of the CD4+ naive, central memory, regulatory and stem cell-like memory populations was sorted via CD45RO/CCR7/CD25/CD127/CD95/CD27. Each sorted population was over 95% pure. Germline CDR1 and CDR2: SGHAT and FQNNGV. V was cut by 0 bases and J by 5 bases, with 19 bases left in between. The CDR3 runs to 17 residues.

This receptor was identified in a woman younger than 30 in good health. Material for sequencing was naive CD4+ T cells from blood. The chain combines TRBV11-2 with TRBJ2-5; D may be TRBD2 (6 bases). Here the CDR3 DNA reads TGTGCCAGCAGCTTAGATCTCCTAGCGAGAAACCCCGAGACCCAGTACTTC. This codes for CASSLDLLARNPETQYF.